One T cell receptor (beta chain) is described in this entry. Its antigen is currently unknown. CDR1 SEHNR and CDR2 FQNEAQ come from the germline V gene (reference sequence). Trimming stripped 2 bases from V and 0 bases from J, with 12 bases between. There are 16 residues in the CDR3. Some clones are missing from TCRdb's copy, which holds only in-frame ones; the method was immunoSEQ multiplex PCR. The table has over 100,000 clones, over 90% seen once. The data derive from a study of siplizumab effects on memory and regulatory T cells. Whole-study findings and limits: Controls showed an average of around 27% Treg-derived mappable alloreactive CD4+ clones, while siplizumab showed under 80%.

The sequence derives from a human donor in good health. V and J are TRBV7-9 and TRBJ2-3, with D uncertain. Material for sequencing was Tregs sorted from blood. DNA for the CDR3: TGTGCCAGCAGCTTAATAGGGATTTCAAGCACAGATACGCAGTATTTT. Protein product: CASSLIGISSTDTQYF.